The sequence of this T cell receptor beta chain was determined in a study of T cells in Graves' hyperthyroidism and ophthalmopathy. Findings and caveats of the study: Most thyroid clonotypes expanded above 0.001 appeared in blood too.

There are many counts of this clonotype. Its target is not known. Amplification targeted TCR beta CDR3 regions from RNA transcripts. HTBI primers were used for first-round RT-PCR of the TCR CDR3. Each CDR3 protein is one row after TCRdb ran MiXCR on the multiplex PCR reads. This table has over 350,000 distinct CDR3 sequences, about 18% appearing once. Ophthalmopathy patients all had a Clinical Activity Score of at least 3, a NOSPECS grade of at least 4 and disease under 3 months old. The germline V and J ends were trimmed by 6 bases and 9 bases, with 14 bases remaining between them. Germline V CDR1 and CDR2: MNHNS, SASEGT. This CDR3 is built from 13 residues.

The TCR sequence derives from a man aged 18 to 30 with Graves' ophthalmopathy. The rearrangement links TRBV6-1 to TRBJ2-2; tentative D call: TRBD2 (5 bases). Sample: blood. CDR3 amino acids: CASRNGVSRELFF. The CDR3 coding sequence is TGTGCCAGCAGAAACGGGGTCTCTCGGGAGCTGTTTTTT.